The sequence of this T cell receptor beta chain was determined in a study of graft-versus-host responses after intestinal transplantation. In the study overall: All recipients were transplanted with multivisceral, liver-intestinal, or isolated intestinal grafts. Every transplant recipient was induced with anti-thymocyte globulin, then maintained on tacrolimus and steroids for about 3 years. The study's findings and limits: Within the allografts of patients who had graft-donor T cell macrochimerism, graft-versus-host to host-versus-graft clonal ratios were high. Early post-transplant HvG declines were associated with peak circulating GvH clone levels.

Concerning this clone: What it recognizes is unknown.

Germline V gene sequence: CDR1 MNHEY, CDR2 SMNVEV (reference sequence). The CDR3 runs 16 residues. Trimming at V came to 7 bases and at J to 8 bases, leaving 19 bases not matched to a gene. Sequenced by immunoSEQ multiplex PCR; TCRdb stores in-frame clones only, minus some. This sample has about 89,000 clones; roughly 91% occur once, and the top ten carry about 2%. V and J are TRBV27 and TRBJ1-2, with 7 positions matching TRBD1. The input for sequencing was unstimulated CD8+ T cells sorted from spleen or lymph node cells, taken before intestinal transplant. The receptor was derived from a human donor who received an intestinal transplant. The CDR3 spells CASKALEATGRTGYTF. DNA for the CDR3: TGTGCCAGCAAAGCACTAGAAGCGACAGGGCGCACCGGCTACACCTTC.